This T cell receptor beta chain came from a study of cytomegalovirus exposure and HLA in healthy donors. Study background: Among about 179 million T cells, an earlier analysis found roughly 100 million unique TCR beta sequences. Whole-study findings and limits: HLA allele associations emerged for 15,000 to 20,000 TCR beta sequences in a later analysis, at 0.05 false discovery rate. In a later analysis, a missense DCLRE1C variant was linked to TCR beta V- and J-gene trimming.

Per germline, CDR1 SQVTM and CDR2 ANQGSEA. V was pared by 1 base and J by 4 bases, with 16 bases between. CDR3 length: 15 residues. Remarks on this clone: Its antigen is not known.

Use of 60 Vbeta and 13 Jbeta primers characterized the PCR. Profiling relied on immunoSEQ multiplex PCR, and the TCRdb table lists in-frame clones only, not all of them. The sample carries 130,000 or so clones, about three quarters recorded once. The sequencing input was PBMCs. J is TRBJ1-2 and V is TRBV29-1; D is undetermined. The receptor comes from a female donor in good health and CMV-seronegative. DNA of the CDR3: TGCAGCGTTGAAGGTAGAGGAAACCGTTCCTATGGCTACACCTTC. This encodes CSVEGRGNRSYGYTF.